The present T cell receptor (beta chain) was sequenced within a study of CD8+CD57+ T cells in acquired aplastic anemia. Study information: Mean yield of DNA from sorted CD4+ and CD8+ cells was around 3 ug. General study points: A set of twenty-nine CD8+ CDR3 sequences was shared between patients and controls, and these sequences appeared highly expressed in patients.

Flow cytometry had shown expanded CD8+CD57+ cells in the patients chosen for sequencing. No patient had been given any therapy when blood was sampled. CDR3 and TCR beta VDJ profiling relied on genomic DNA as the template. TCRdb independently ran MiXCR on the reads; one entry per CDR3 protein. The data contain fewer than 250,000 distinct CDR3 sequences, around 43% of them singletons. Trimming took 4 bases from V and 2 from J; bases not matched to a gene: 7. The germline V gene has CDR1 GTSNPN and CDR2 SVGIG (reference sequence). CDR3 length: 16 amino acids. Turning to this clonotype: Its antigen is unidentified.

The sequencing input was sorted CD4+, CD8+, or CD8+CD57+ T cells (not recorded which) from PBMCs. The receptor comes from a human donor with aplastic anemia. The chain uses TRBV30 and TRBJ2-7, with 14 bases fitting TRBD2. The DNA of the CDR3 is TGTGCCTGGAACAGAGGACTAGCGGGGGGCCCCTACGAGCAGTACTTC. Residues: CAWNRGLAGGPYEQYF.